A selection of T cell receptor beta chains follows, all from one sample in a study of neoadjuvant anti-PD-1 for oral cavity cancer. Clones were sequenced by immunoSEQ multiplex PCR, and TCRdb holds only the in-frame ones, with some missing. Among tens of thousands of clones listed, 70% to 90% were seen once. The sample in question was PBMCs, obtained after nivolumab (anti-PD-1) treatment. These receptors were collected from a person between 35 and 79 years old with oral cavity squamous cell carcinoma. Both conserved end residues are part of each CDR3. A D gene is named only where the DNA matches it firmly. Size is stated for part of the rows, as once, few or many counts, or as a class when the clone is expanded.

j_call: TRBJ1-5
d_call: .
v_call: TRBV7-2
clone_size: .
cdr3_nt: TGTGCCAGCAGCTTAGCGGGGGTCGGGACGTCCAATCAGCCCCAGCATTTT
cdr3_aa: CASSLAGVGTSNQPQHF

j_call: TRBJ1-2
d_call: .
v_call: TRBV29-1
clone_size: .
cdr3_nt: TGCAGCGTTGAAGATGGGACATATGGCTACACCTTC
cdr3_aa: CSVEDGTYGYTF

j_call: TRBJ2-5
d_call: .
v_call: TRBV6-1
clone_size: .
cdr3_nt: TGTGCCAGCAGTGGCGGGGCAGGGGGGCAAGAGACCCAGTACTTC
cdr3_aa: CASSGGAGGQETQYF

j_call: TRBJ2-5
d_call: .
v_call: TRBV5-4
clone_size: .
cdr3_nt: TGTGCCAGCAGCTTGGGGTACGGAGCTGGGGAGACCCAGTACTTC
cdr3_aa: CASSLGYGAGETQYF

j_call: TRBJ2-5
d_call: .
v_call: TRBV21-1
clone_size: .
cdr3_nt: TGTGCCAGCAGCTTCCTGGGGGGAGGGACCCAGTACTTC
cdr3_aa: CASSFLGGGTQYF

j_call: TRBJ1-1
d_call: .
v_call: TRBV29-1
clone_size: .
cdr3_nt: TGCAGCGTTTTCAGGATAGACGACACTGAAGCTTTCTTT
cdr3_aa: CSVFRIDDTEAFF

j_call: TRBJ1-2
d_call: .
v_call: TRBV6-5
clone_size: .
cdr3_nt: TGTGCCAGCAGTTACTCTGATGGCTACACCTTC
cdr3_aa: CASSYSDGYTF

j_call: TRBJ2-1
d_call: TRBD2
v_call: TRBV11-2
clone_size: .
cdr3_nt: TGTGCCAGCAGCTTTAGGAACAGGGGACTAGCGGGAGGGAACAATGAGCAGTTCTTC
cdr3_aa: CASSFRNRGLAGGNNEQFF

j_call: TRBJ1-1
d_call: .
v_call: TRBV27
clone_size: few
cdr3_nt: TGTGCCAGCGACTCAGGGGCTGGAGGTGAAGCTTTCTTT
cdr3_aa: CASDSGAGGEAFF

j_call: TRBJ2-7
d_call: TRBD2
v_call: TRBV9
clone_size: .
cdr3_nt: TGTGCCAGCAGCGTAGCTGGGACTAGCGGGAGAAAGGGCTCCTACGAGCAGTACTTC
cdr3_aa: CASSVAGTSGRKGSYEQYF

j_call: TRBJ1-1
d_call: .
v_call: TRBV2
clone_size: .
cdr3_nt: TGTGCCAGCCGGAGGACAGCGGACACTGAAGCTTTCTTT
cdr3_aa: CASRRTADTEAFF

j_call: TRBJ2-7
d_call: .
v_call: TRBV9
clone_size: .
cdr3_nt: TGTGCCAGCAGCCCCAGGTCGGGGGCCCTCTACGAGCAGTACTTC
cdr3_aa: CASSPRSGALYEQYF

j_call: TRBJ2-7
d_call: TRBD2
v_call: TRBV28
clone_size: .
cdr3_nt: TGTGCCAGCAGTTGGACTAGCGGGAGCGGCGAGCAGTACTTC
cdr3_aa: CASSWTSGSGEQYF

j_call: TRBJ2-7
d_call: TRBD1
v_call: TRBV18
clone_size: .
cdr3_nt: TGTGCCAGCTCACTCACCGGGACAGTTGTCGAGCAGTACTTC
cdr3_aa: CASSLTGTVVEQYF

j_call: TRBJ2-3
d_call: .
v_call: TRBV7-8
clone_size: .
cdr3_nt: TGTGCCAGCAGCCAGAATATGGGAGTCCAGGGAGATACGCAGTATTTT
cdr3_aa: CASSQNMGVQGDTQYF